The 30 T cell receptor beta chains listed next were all sequenced from one sample in a study of blood T cell repertoires in COVID-19. This table comes from immunoSEQ multiplex PCR, and its TCRdb copy is limited to in-frame clones, with some not included. The top ten clones hold 0.95% to 1.3% of a sample with a few hundred thousand clones, 75% to 90% of them seen once. The sample taken for sequencing was PBMCs or T cells enriched from blood (not recorded which). The receptors were gathered from a man between 25 and 39 years old who had recovered from COVID-19.

The sample holds one count of this clone. V is TRBV28 and J is TRBJ1-5; the D gene is possibly TRBD1 (6 bases). Per germline, CDR1 MDHEN and CDR2 SYDVKM. The CDR3 contains 13 residues. V lost 6 bases to trimming and J lost 1 base, with 7 bases between them. The CDR3 DNA reads as TGTGCCAGCAGGACAGGCAGCAATCAGCCCCAGCATTTT. Its protein is CASRTGSNQPQHF.

Of note for this clone: Other DNA variants within this sample encode the same CDR3. This rearrangement joins TRBV7-2 to TRBJ1-2; D unresolved. From germline, CDR1 is SGHTA and CDR2 FQGNSA. The CDR3 is 13 amino acids. Trimming left V 0 bases short and J 2 bases short, with 4 bases between. CDR3 sequence reads: CASSLAVNYGYTF. CDR3 in DNA: TGTGCCAGCAGCTTAGCCGTAAACTATGGCTACACCTTC.

The rearrangement joins TRBV28 to TRBJ2-7; D is possibly TRBD1 (5 bases). CDR3 length equals 15 residues. V lost 7 bases and J 0 bases, leaving 16 bases between the germline ends. From germline, CDR1 is MDHEN and CDR2 SYDVKM. The CDR3 region has the DNA TGTGCCAGCACCCACCTCGGCAGGGACTCCTACGAGCAGTACTTC. Translation gives CASTHLGRDSYEQYF. The full variable domain, in which reference TRBV28 and TRBJ2-7 provide the parts outside the CDR3, is DVKVTQSSRYLVKRTGEKVFLECVQDMDHENMFWYRQDPGLGLRLIYFSYDVKMKEKGDIPEGYSVSREKKERFSLILESASTNQTSMYLCASTHLGRDSYEQYFGPGTRLTVT.

The chain links TRBV4-1 to TRBJ2-7, with TRBD2 as a possible D gene (5 bases). Germline V gene sequence: CDR1 MGHRA, CDR2 YSYEKL. CDR3 length: 15 amino acids. The V gene lost 1 base and the J gene lost 2 bases, with 12 bases spanning the gap. The CDR3: CASSQADGKTYEQYF. CDR3 in DNA: TGCGCCAGCAGCCAAGCCGACGGGAAAACCTACGAGCAGTACTTC.

This clone has only one observation. The V gene is TRBV3-1 (or the pseudogene TRBV3-2), the J gene TRBJ1-2; TRBD1 is a possible D gene (6 bases). CDR3 length equals 15 residues. The ends were cut back, 0 bases at V and 7 bases at J, with 15 bases in the middle. The germline V gene has CDR1 LGHDT and CDR2 YNNKEL (reference sequence). This CDR3 is CASSQEWGQTGGYTF. In nucleotides, the CDR3 is TGTGCCAGCAGCCAAGAGTGGGGGCAGACCGGTGGCTACACCTTC.

This chain connects TRBV11-3 to TRBJ2-3; D is uncertain. The CDR3 has 12 amino acids. In germline, CDR1 is SGHNT, CDR2 YENEEA. V was cut by 4 bases and J by 2 bases, with 4 bases left in between. CDR3 residues: CASSSNTDTQYF. DNA of the CDR3: TGTGCCAGCAGCTCTAACACAGATACGCAGTATTTT.

V usage is TRBV27 and J usage is TRBJ1-1; a weak D match, TRBD1 (6 bases). The V end lost 8 bases, the J end lost 8 bases, and 12 bases lay between the germline ends. Germline V lookup: CDR1 MNHEY, CDR2 SMNVEV (reference sequence). The CDR3 contains 11 residues. The CDR3 coding sequence is TGTGCCAGCTTGGTGGGGGCCGAAGCTTTCTTT. Its translation is CASLVGAEAFF.

CDR3 sequence: CASSTQGQGYSGANVLTF. CDR3 nucleotide sequence: TGTGCCAGCAGCACCCAGGGACAGGGTTACTCTGGGGCCAACGTCCTGACTTTC. The genes are TRBV13 and TRBJ2-6; 9 bases are a match to TRBD1. J lost 0 bases, V lost 5 bases, and 8 bases had no gene match. The CDR3 runs 18 residues. CDR1 and CDR2 (germline): PRHDT, FYEKMQ (reference sequence).

This clone was observed a few times. The chain carries TRBV19 and TRBJ2-7; 8 bases are shared with TRBD1. Germline trimming cut 4 bases from V and 4 bases from J; bases unmatched to any gene: 6. The V gene's germline CDR1 is LNHDA and CDR2 SQIVND (reference sequence). This CDR3 contains 14 residues. The CDR3 protein is CASSRDRGVYEQYF. Here the CDR3 DNA reads TGTGCCAGTAGTAGAGACAGGGGTGTATACGAGCAGTACTTC.

This clone was counted between two and nine times. The J gene is TRBJ1-5, the V gene TRBV28; tentative D call: TRBD1 (5 bases). Germline V CDR1 and CDR2: MDHEN, SYDVKM. The V end lost 7 bases, the J end lost 1 base, and 8 bases lay between the germline ends. This CDR3 has 13 amino acids. The CDR3 protein is CASTEGSNQPQHF. The CDR3 coding sequence is TGTGCCAGCACGGAGGGGAGCAATCAGCCCCAGCATTTT.

The chain links TRBV5-1 to TRBJ2-7; 10 nucleotides agree with TRBD2. This CDR3 comprises 14 residues. CDR1 and CDR2 from the germline V gene are SGHRS and YFSETQ. Trimming took 1 base from V and 7 from J; bases not matched to a gene: 5. The CDR3 DNA follows: TGCGCCAGCAGCTTGTTACAGCGGGAGGGGGAGCAGTACTTC. It encodes CASSLLQREGEQYF. The full variable domain, completed using reference TRBV5-1 and TRBJ2-7, is KAGVTQTPRYLIKTRGQQVTLSCSPISGHRSVSWYQQTPGQGLQFLFEYFSETQRNKGNFPGRFSGRQFSNSRSEMNVSTLELGDSALYLCASSLLQREGEQYFGPGTRLTVT.

The gene calls are TRBV3-1 (or the pseudogene TRBV3-2) and TRBJ1-2, with a tentative D call TRBD1 (6 bases). Germline CDR1 and CDR2: LGHDT and YNNKEL (reference sequence). The CDR3 consists of 15 residues. Trimming shortened V by 4 bases and J by 4 bases, and 16 bases separated the two germline ends. The DNA for the CDR3 is TGTGCCAGCAGCCCAGCCGGGACACTGCTCTATGGCTACACCTTC. This sequence encodes CASSPAGTLLYGYTF.

The chain is built from TRBV4-1 and TRBJ2-7; D may be TRBD2 (6 bases). Germline assignment: CDR1 MGHRA and CDR2 YSYEKL. Trimming pared 2 bases from V and 1 base from J, leaving 18 bases between. This CDR3 spans 17 amino acids. The CDR3 bases are TGCGCCAGCAGCCAATACCCGCAGAGGGAGGTATCCTACGAGCAGTACTTC. Its translation: CASSQYPQREVSYEQYF.

The chain couples TRBV7-3 to TRBJ2-3; perhaps TRBD2 as D (5 bases). The V and J ends lost 8 bases and 6 bases respectively, with 24 bases between them. The length of the CDR3 is 16 residues. Per the germline V gene, CDR1 is SGHTA and CDR2 is FQGTGA. The CDR3 DNA follows: TGTGCCAGCTCCAGATCGGGTCGGGGAGCGCCGGATACGCAGTATTTT. Translation gives CASSRSGRGAPDTQYF.

The V and J genes are TRBV5-1 and TRBJ1-4, with D uncertain. V gave up 1 base and J gave up 5 bases, with 12 bases separating them. CDR3 length: 15 amino acids. Germline V lookup: CDR1 SGHRS, CDR2 YFSETQ. This CDR3 reads CASSLSGPRNEKLFF. The CDR3 coding sequence is TGCGCCAGCAGCTTGAGCGGACCGCGAAATGAAAAACTGTTTTTT.

The CDR3: CASSLVGQPQHGYTF. The DNA of the CDR3 is TGCGCCAGCAGCTTGGTGGGACAACCGCAACATGGCTACACCTTC. This rearrangement joins TRBV5-1 to TRBJ1-2, with D perhaps TRBD1 (6 bases). Trimming removed 0 bases from V and 6 bases from J, with 15 bases in between. CDR1 and CDR2 (germline): SGHRS, YFSETQ. The CDR3 runs to 15 residues.

This chain uses TRBV28 with TRBJ1-1; D remains unclear. V was clipped by 5 bases and J by 1 base, with 11 bases between them. The germline gives CDR1 MDHEN, CDR2 SYDVKM. The CDR3 covers 14 residues. Here the CDR3 DNA reads TGTGCCAGCAGTCCGACCGGCGGGAACACTGAAGCTTTCTTT. Translated, it gives CASSPTGGNTEAFF.

The V gene is TRBV30, the J gene TRBJ2-1; no clear D gene. V lost 3 bases to trimming and J lost 4 bases, with 19 bases between them. The CDR3 contains 16 residues. CDR1 is GTSNPN, CDR2 SVGIG, per germline (reference sequence). CDR3 loop: CAWRTYSERKYNEQFF. CDR3 nucleotide sequence: TGTGCCTGGAGGACGTACAGTGAACGAAAATACAATGAGCAGTTCTTC.

This clone was seen at least ten times. The chain couples TRBV19 to TRBJ2-7; 11 nucleotides align to TRBD2. Germline V gene lookup returns CDR1 LNHDA and CDR2 SQIVND (reference sequence). V shed 6 bases, J shed 7 bases, and the junction held 8 bases outside the gene matches. CDR3 length: 14 residues. CDR3 region: CASSQTSGNSEQYF. In DNA form, the CDR3 reads TGTGCCAGTAGCCAGACTAGCGGGAATTCTGAGCAGTACTTC.

V and J are TRBV5-1 and TRBJ1-6; weak D call: TRBD1 (5 bases). The V end was cut by 3 bases, the J end by 14 bases, with 21 bases between. Germline CDR1 and CDR2: SGHRS and YFSETQ. CDR3 length equals 15 residues. CDR3 sequence: CASSSGTSESPTLHF. CDR3 coding DNA: TGCGCCAGCAGCTCGGGGACTTCTGAAAGCCCCACCCTCCACTTT. The complete variable domain, with remaining parts taken from reference TRBV5-1 and TRBJ1-6, reads KAGVTQTPRYLIKTRGQQVTLSCSPISGHRSVSWYQQTPGQGLQFLFEYFSETQRNKGNFPGRFSGRQFSNSRSEMNVSTLELGDSALYLCASSSGTSESPTLHFGNGTRLTVT.

The V gene is TRBV4-1, the J gene TRBJ2-3, with 15 bases fitting TRBD2. CDR1 is MGHRA and CDR2 is YSYEKL in the germline V gene. CDR3 length: 20 residues. Trimming took 2 bases from V and 4 from J; bases not matched to a gene: 13. As DNA, the CDR3 is TGCGCCAGCAGCCAACCCGGACTAGCGGGAGGGCCTCGGTTCGCAGATACGCAGTATTTT. Amino acids: CASSQPGLAGGPRFADTQYF.

The genes are TRBV2 and TRBJ1-2, with 7 positions matching TRBD1. The CDR3 is made up of 14 amino acids. The junction had 9 bases not matched to a gene; V was cut back by 0 bases and J by 11 bases. Germline V lookup: CDR1 SNHLY, CDR2 FYNNEI. CDR3 loop: CASSEALGTDGYTF. Written as DNA, the CDR3 is TGTGCCAGCAGTGAAGCGCTGGGGACAGACGGATACACCTTC.

The chain recombines TRBV7-9 with TRBJ2-7; D is uncertain. V lost 1 base and J 2 bases, leaving 12 bases between the germline ends. The CDR3 is 15 residues long. The V gene's germline CDR1 is SEHNR and CDR2 FQNEAQ (reference sequence). CDR3 protein: CASSLDASSPYEQYF. The DNA for the CDR3 is TGTGCCAGCAGCTTAGATGCCAGTTCCCCCTACGAGCAGTACTTC.

The chain employs TRBV4-1 and TRBJ1-2; 7 bases match TRBD1. The CDR3 extends over 17 amino acids. The germline V gene encodes CDR1 MGHRA and CDR2 YSYEKL. The V segment lost 4 bases and the J segment 4 bases; nucleotides outside the gene matches: 15. The CDR3 protein is CASSPKLAGQHPYGYTF. The CDR3, as DNA: TGCGCCAGCAGCCCCAAATTGGCGGGACAGCACCCCTATGGCTACACCTTC.

V and J are TRBV10-1 and TRBJ2-1; 7 bases fit TRBD1. The V segment lost 6 bases and the J segment 11 bases; nucleotides outside the gene matches: 7. This CDR3 contains 12 residues. The germline CDR1 and CDR2 sequences are WNHNN and SYGVQD (reference sequence). The chain's CDR3 is CASSSTGEQQFF. In nucleotides, the CDR3 is TGCGCCAGCAGCAGCACAGGGGAACAGCAGTTCTTC.

The genes are TRBV30 and TRBJ1-3, with D uncertain. V lost 5 bases, J lost 0 bases, and 11 bases lay in between. Germline V lookup: CDR1 GTSNPN, CDR2 SVGIG (reference sequence). The CDR3 covers 14 residues. The CDR3 DNA is TGTGCCTGGGCCCCCGGGGACTCTGGAAACACCATATATTTT. Amino acid sequence: CAWAPGDSGNTIYF.

The V and J genes are TRBV4-1 and TRBJ2-4, with 7 bases fitting TRBD2. The CDR3 totals 19 residues. J was trimmed by 1 base and V by 3 bases; bases with no gene match: 15. Germline V gives CDR1 MGHRA, CDR2 YSYEKL. CDR3 in amino acids: CASSQGVAGEWAAKNIQYF. The CDR3, as DNA: TGCGCCAGCAGCCAGGGTGTGGCGGGAGAATGGGCGGCCAAAAACATTCAGTACTTC.

On this clone: The same CDR3 can be traced to other DNA sequences in this sample. This chain connects TRBV28 to TRBJ1-4; 8 nucleotides line up with TRBD1. V trimming: 4 bases; J trimming: 7 bases; junction bases outside the gene matches: 5. The CDR3 extends over 14 amino acids. Germline-derived CDR1 and CDR2 are MDHEN and SYDVKM. CDR3 loop: CASSSGQGFEKLFF. CDR3 nucleotide sequence: TGTGCCAGCAGTTCCGGACAGGGTTTTGAAAAACTGTTTTTT.

The chain links TRBV7-9 to TRBJ2-7, with TRBD1 matching 12 bases. This CDR3 region has 14 residues. V trimming: 3 bases; J trimming: 5 bases; junction bases outside the gene matches: 2. Germline V lookup: CDR1 SEHNR, CDR2 FQNEAQ (reference sequence). CDR3 residues: CASSLGDRGHEQYF. CDR3 coding DNA: TGTGCCAGCAGCTTGGGGGACAGGGGGCACGAGCAGTACTTC.

This clone was detected only a few times. The chain carries TRBV7-2 and TRBJ2-7; 8 nucleotides align to TRBD1. V lost 3 bases to trimming and J lost 3 bases; unmatched junction nucleotides: 7. This CDR3 is built from 15 residues. The V gene's germline CDR1 is SGHTA and CDR2 FQGNSA. In DNA, the CDR3 is TGTGCCAGCAGCTTGGCCGGGACAGGTAACTACGAGCAGTACTTC. Amino acid sequence: CASSLAGTGNYEQYF.